Here is one T cell receptor (beta chain) with its context. Its antigen remains unknown. This sample was included in a study of T cells in Graves' hyperthyroidism and ophthalmopathy. Study observations and caveats: Using 13 V-J features, a model discriminated ophthalmopathy from stable hyperthyroidism.

CDR1 and CDR2 (germline): LNHNV, YYDKDF (reference sequence). CDR3 length: 13 amino acids. Trimming at V came to 3 bases and at J to 5 bases, leaving 3 bases not matched to a gene. TCR beta CDR3 regions were amplified from RNA transcripts. When the TCR CDR3 underwent first-round RT-PCR, the HTBI primer set was used. One entry per CDR3 protein, called by TCRdb with MiXCR from the multiplex PCR reads. The table has some 800,000 distinct CDR3 sequences, 35% to 40% seen once. Stable hyperthyroidism: no ophthalmopathy progression over 18 months of follow-up. The sample consisted of blood. The chain uses TRBV15 and TRBJ2-7, with 8 bases aligning to TRBD1. The clonotype was recovered from a man between 18 and 35 years old with Graves' hyperthyroidism. CDR3 protein: CATSSTGGNEQYF. The DNA for the CDR3 is TGTGCCACCAGCAGTACAGGGGGAAACGAGCAGTACTTC.